Listed here are 10 T cell receptor beta chains from one sample, sequenced in a study of cytomegalovirus exposure and HLA in healthy donors. 13 Jbeta primers and 60 Vbeta primers were used for the PCR. Sequenced by immunoSEQ multiplex PCR; TCRdb stores in-frame clones only, minus some. The data show some 170,000 clones, approximately 80% seen once. Sequencing was carried out using PBMCs. Every receptor here comes from a woman under 30 in good health and CMV-seropositive.

This clone was seen a handful of times. This rearrangement joins TRBV2 to TRBJ2-2; no firm D call. Germline CDR1 SNHLY, CDR2 FYNNEI. This CDR3 comprises 13 residues. Trimming pared 10 bases from V and 0 bases from J, leaving 9 bases between. The CDR3 nucleotides read TGTGCCACCAAAAGCACGAACACCGGGGAGCTGTTTTTT. It is translated as CATKSTNTGELFF.

The rearrangement uses TRBV5-5 and TRBJ2-7; 7 bases align to TRBD1. The CDR3 runs to 13 residues. V was pared by 2 bases and J by 6 bases, with 5 bases of the junction left unmatched. Germline CDR1 and CDR2: SGHKS and YYEKEE (reference sequence). CDR3 coding DNA: TGTGCCAGCAGCTTCGATACAGGGGCCGAGCAGTACTTC. Translating gives CASSFDTGAEQYF. Full variable domain (remainder filled in from reference TRBV5-5 and TRBJ2-7): DAGVTQSPTHLIKTRGQQVTLRCSPISGHKSVSWYQQVLGQGPQFIFQYYEKEERGRGNFPDRFSARQFPNYSSELNVNALLLGDSALYLCASSFDTGAEQYFGPGTRLTVT.

This chain joins TRBV11-1 and TRBJ2-5; possibly TRBD1 for D (6 bases). Germline V gene sequence: CDR1 SGHAT, CDR2 FQDESV (reference sequence). The CDR3 loop spans 13 amino acids. The V and J ends lost 8 bases and 2 bases respectively, with 12 bases between them. The chain's CDR3 is CASGEGQQETQYF. The CDR3 DNA reads TGTGCCAGCGGAGAAGGACAGCAAGAGACCCAGTACTTC.

The V gene is TRBV6-5, the J gene TRBJ2-7; 9 positions agree with TRBD2. The CDR3 has 15 residues. V lost 2 bases, J lost 0 bases, and 2 bases stayed unmatched. The germline gives CDR1 MNHEY, CDR2 SVGAGI. The CDR3 loop reads CASSYGAGGSYEQYF. The CDR3 DNA reads TGTGCCAGCAGTTACGGAGCGGGGGGCTCCTACGAGCAGTACTTC.

This clone has just one count. The chain uses TRBV6-1 and TRBJ1-4; 9 nucleotides agree with TRBD1. The CDR3 has 14 residues. The J segment lost 5 bases and the V segment lost 6 bases, leaving 4 bases of the junction unmatched. Germline lookup yields CDR1 MNHNS and CDR2 SASEGT. The CDR3 DNA follows: TGTGCCAGCAGCCGGGACAGGGAAAATGAAAAACTGTTTTTT. Translation gives CASSRDRENEKLFF.

V usage is TRBV6-4 and J usage is TRBJ2-3; no definite D call. Trimming removed 8 bases from V and 0 bases from J, with 9 bases in between. The CDR3 is 13 residues long. Looked up from germline, CDR1 is MRHNA and CDR2 is SNTAGT. DNA for the CDR3: TGTGCCAGCTCCGCCCGGAGCACAGATACGCAGTATTTT. Translation gives CASSARSTDTQYF.

The sample holds a few counts of this clone. This chain joins TRBV5-6 and TRBJ1-1; D remains ambiguous. The V end lost 4 bases, the J end lost 8 bases, and 9 bases lay between the germline ends. Per the germline V gene, CDR1 is SGHDT and CDR2 is YYEEEE. CDR3 size: 11 residues. CDR3 region: CASSRETEAFF. CDR3 DNA: TGTGCCAGCAGCAGGGAGACAGAAGCTTTCTTT.

V usage is TRBV4-1 and J usage is TRBJ2-7, with TRBD2 identical over 9 bases. In germline, CDR1 is MGHRA, CDR2 YSYEKL. The CDR3 runs 15 residues. J was trimmed by 2 bases and V by 1 base; bases with no gene match: 3. The CDR3 DNA follows: TGCGCCAGCAGCCAAGGCGGGAGGGGTCCCTACGAGCAGTACTTC. It codes for CASSQGGRGPYEQYF.

The chain has TRBV10-3 and TRBJ1-4, with 7 bases matching TRBD1. The V segment lost 3 bases and the J segment 3 bases; nucleotides outside the gene matches: 4. CDR1 is ENHRY, CDR2 SYGVKD, per germline. The CDR3 contains 15 residues. CDR3 DNA sequence: TGTGCCATCAGTGATGAGGACAGGTCTAATGAAAAACTGTTTTTT. Its translation is CAISDEDRSNEKLFF.

The chain couples TRBV27 to TRBJ1-2; TRBD1 agrees at 9 bases. The CDR3 sequence is 14 residues long. Trimming at V came to 4 bases and at J to 8 bases, leaving 8 bases not matched to a gene. CDR1 MNHEY and CDR2 SMNVEV come from the germline V gene (reference sequence). The CDR3 sequence: CASSYTRDREGYTF. CDR3 DNA sequence: TGTGCCAGCAGTTACACCCGGGACAGGGAAGGCTACACCTTC.